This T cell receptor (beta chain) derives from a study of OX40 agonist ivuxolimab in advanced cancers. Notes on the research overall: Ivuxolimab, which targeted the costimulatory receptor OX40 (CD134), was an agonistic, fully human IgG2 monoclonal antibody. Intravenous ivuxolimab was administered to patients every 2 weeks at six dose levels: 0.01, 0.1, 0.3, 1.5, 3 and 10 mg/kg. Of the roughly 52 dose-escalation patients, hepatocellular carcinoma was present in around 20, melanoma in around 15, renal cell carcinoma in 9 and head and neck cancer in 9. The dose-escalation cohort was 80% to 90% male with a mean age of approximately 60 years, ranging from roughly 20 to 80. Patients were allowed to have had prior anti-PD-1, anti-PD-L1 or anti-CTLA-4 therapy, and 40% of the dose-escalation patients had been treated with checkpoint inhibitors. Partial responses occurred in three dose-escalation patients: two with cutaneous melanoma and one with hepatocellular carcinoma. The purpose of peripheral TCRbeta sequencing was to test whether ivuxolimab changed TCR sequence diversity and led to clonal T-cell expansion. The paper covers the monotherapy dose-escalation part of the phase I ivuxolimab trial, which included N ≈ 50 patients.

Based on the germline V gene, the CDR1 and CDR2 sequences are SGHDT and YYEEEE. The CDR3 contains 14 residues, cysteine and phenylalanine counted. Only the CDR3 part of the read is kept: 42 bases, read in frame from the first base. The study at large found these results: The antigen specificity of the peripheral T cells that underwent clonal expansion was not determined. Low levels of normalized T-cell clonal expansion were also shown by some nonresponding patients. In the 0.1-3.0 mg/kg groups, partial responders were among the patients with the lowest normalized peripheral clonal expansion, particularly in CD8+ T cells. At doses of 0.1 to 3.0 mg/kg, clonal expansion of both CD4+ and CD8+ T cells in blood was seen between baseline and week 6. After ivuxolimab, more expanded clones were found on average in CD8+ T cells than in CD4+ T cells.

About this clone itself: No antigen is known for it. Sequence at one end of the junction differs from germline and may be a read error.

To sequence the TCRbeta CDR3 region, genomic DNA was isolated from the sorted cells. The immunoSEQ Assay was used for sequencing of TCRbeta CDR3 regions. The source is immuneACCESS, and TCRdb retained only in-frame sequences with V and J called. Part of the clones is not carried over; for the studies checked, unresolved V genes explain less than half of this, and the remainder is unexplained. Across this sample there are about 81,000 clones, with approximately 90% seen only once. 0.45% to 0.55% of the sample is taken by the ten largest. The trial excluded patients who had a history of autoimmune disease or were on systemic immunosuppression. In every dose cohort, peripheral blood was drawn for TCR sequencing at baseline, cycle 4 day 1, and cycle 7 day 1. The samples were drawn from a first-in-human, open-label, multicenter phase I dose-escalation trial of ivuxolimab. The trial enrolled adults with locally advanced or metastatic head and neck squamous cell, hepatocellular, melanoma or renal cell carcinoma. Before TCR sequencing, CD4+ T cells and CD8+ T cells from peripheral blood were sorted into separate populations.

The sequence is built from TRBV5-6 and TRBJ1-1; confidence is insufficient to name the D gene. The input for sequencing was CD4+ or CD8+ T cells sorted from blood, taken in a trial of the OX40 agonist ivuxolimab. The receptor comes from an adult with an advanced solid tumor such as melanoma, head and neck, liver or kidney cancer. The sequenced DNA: TGTGCCAGCAGCTTCGGGATTCTGAACGCTGAAGCTTTCTTT. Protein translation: CASSFGILNAEAFF.